The 3 T cell receptor beta chains in this list originate from one sample, sequenced in a study of blood T cell repertoires in COVID-19. TCRdb's table, derived via immunoSEQ multiplex PCR, lists solely in-frame clones and lacks some. The sample yields over 250,000 clones, 90% seen once. Sequenced input: PBMCs or T cells enriched from blood (not recorded which). Receptor source: a woman younger than 45 who had recovered from COVID-19.

The chain carries TRBV9 and TRBJ1-1, with D possibly being TRBD1 (5 bases). Germline-derived CDR1 and CDR2 are SGDLS and YYNGEE. V was cut by 0 bases and J by 1 base, with 10 bases left in between. The CDR3 contains 15 residues. In DNA, the CDR3 is TGTGCCAGCAGCGTAGGGGGCGGTTCGAACACTGAAGCTTTCTTT. Amino acid sequence: CASSVGGGSNTEAFF.

This clone appeared once. V and J are TRBV5-1 and TRBJ2-3; no clear D gene. CDR1 SGHRS and CDR2 YFSETQ come from the germline V gene. The V end lost 0 bases, the J end lost 6 bases, and 8 bases lay between the germline ends. CDR3 length equals 13 residues. CDR3 nucleotides: TGCGCCAGCAGCTTGGGGGTGGGCGATACGCAGTATTTT. Protein sequence: CASSLGVGDTQYF. Full variable domain (remainder filled in from reference TRBV5-1 and TRBJ2-3): KAGVTQTPRYLIKTRGQQVTLSCSPISGHRSVSWYQQTPGQGLQFLFEYFSETQRNKGNFPGRFSGRQFSNSRSEMNVSTLELGDSALYLCASSLGVGDTQYFGPGTRLTVL.

This clone has only one observation. This chain uses TRBV28 with TRBJ2-4; the D gene is possibly TRBD2 (5 bases). Germline CDR1 is MDHEN and CDR2 is SYDVKM. The CDR3 totals 13 residues. V was clipped by 9 bases and J by 5 bases, with 14 bases between them. Here the CDR3 reads CASQPGRENIQYF. CDR3 DNA sequence: TGTGCCAGTCAACCCGGGCGGGAAAACATTCAGTACTTC.